A selection of T cell receptor beta chains follows, all from one sample in a study of CD8+CD57+ T cells in acquired aplastic anemia. MiXCR, run by TCRdb on the reads, gives a single entry per CDR3 protein. The repertoire holds 100,000 to 150,000 distinct CDR3 sequences, with almost 40% as singletons. The material sequenced was sorted CD4+, CD8+, or CD8+CD57+ T cells (not recorded which) from PBMCs. The receptors originated from a human donor with aplastic anemia. Both conserved end residues are part of each CDR3. The order of the fields is J gene, D gene, clone size, V gene, CDR3 protein, CDR3 DNA. D genes are given only for firm matches. The listing skips clone size in some rows; elsewhere it reads once, few, many or a size class.

J: TRBJ1-2; D: -; size: many; V: TRBV6-1; CDR3: CASTFGRDYGYTF; DNA: TGTGCCAGCACCTTTGGGAGGGACTATGGCTACACCTTC
J: TRBJ1-2; D: TRBD1; size: many; V: TRBV6-5; CDR3: CASSDSDRRDYGYTF; DNA: TGTGCCAGCAGCGACTCGGACAGGAGGGACTATGGCTACACCTTC
J: TRBJ2-7; D: TRBD2; size: many; V: TRBV4-3; CDR3: CASSRGGGDSYEQYF; DNA: TGCGCCAGCAGCCGGGGCGGGGGTGACTCCTACGAGCAGTACTTC
J: TRBJ2-2; D: -; size: -; V: TRBV5-6; CDR3: CASSLRTARAGELFF; DNA: TGTGCCAGCAGCCTACGGACAGCGCGGGCCGGGGAGCTGTTTTTT
J: TRBJ2-5; D: -; size: -; V: TRBV7-6; CDR3: CASSYMRGQETQYF; DNA: TGTGCCAGCAGCTATATGCGGGGCCAAGAGACCCAGTACTTC
J: TRBJ2-3; D: TRBD2; size: -; V: TRBV15; CDR3: CATSTRNAGGTQYF; DNA: TGTGCCACCAGCACCAGAAATGCGGGGGGGACGCAGTATTTT
J: TRBJ2-7; D: -; size: many; V: TRBV20-1; CDR3: CSARSGISDEQYF; DNA: TGCAGTGCTAGAAGCGGCATCTCCGATGAGCAGTACTTC
J: TRBJ1-2; D: TRBD1; size: -; V: TRBV10-3; CDR3: CAIRGTGGDGYGYTF; DNA: TGTGCCATCAGAGGAACAGGGGGCGACGGCTATGGCTACACCTTC
J: TRBJ1-2; D: -; size: -; V: TRBV20-1; CDR3: CSATGGGSDYGYTF; DNA: TGCAGTGCCACGGGAGGGGGGTCCGACTATGGCTACACCTTC
J: TRBJ2-7; D: TRBD1; size: -; V: TRBV9; CDR3: CASSAYKTGPYEQYF; DNA: TGTGCCAGCAGCGCCTACAAGACAGGGCCCTACGAGCAGTACTTC
J: TRBJ2-1; D: -; size: -; V: TRBV11-1; CDR3: CASSSRLALGAWDEQFF; DNA: TGTGCCAGCAGCTCCAGACTAGCCTTGGGGGCCTGGGATGAGCAGTTCTTC
J: TRBJ2-3; D: TRBD2; size: many; V: TRBV11-2; CDR3: CASSLAGGLMDTQYF; DNA: TGTGCCAGCAGTTTAGCGGGGGGGCTTATGGATACGCAGTATTTT
J: TRBJ2-6; D: TRBD2; size: -; V: TRBV4-1; CDR3: CASSPYDGRDNVLTF; DNA: TGCGCCAGCAGCCCATATGACGGGAGGGACAACGTCCTGACTTTC
J: TRBJ1-6; D: -; size: once; V: TRBV10-3; CDR3: CAISPRVSSPLHF; DNA: TGTGCCATCAGCCCCCGGGTCTCCTCACCCCTCCACTTT
J: TRBJ1-2; D: -; size: few; V: TRBV18; CDR3: CASSPIDRMTDGYTF; DNA: TGTGCCAGCTCACCTATTGACAGGATGACTGATGGCTACACCTTC
J: TRBJ1-1; D: -; size: many; V: TRBV6-5; CDR3: CASSYAGSTEAFF; DNA: TGTGCCAGCAGTTATGCAGGAAGTACTGAAGCTTTCTTT
J: TRBJ1-6; D: -; size: -; V: TRBV13; CDR3: CASTGPGNSPLHF; DNA: TGTGCCAGCACTGGTCCAGGGAACTCACCCCTCCACTTT
J: TRBJ1-1; D: -; size: many; V: TRBV6-2/TRBV6-3; CDR3: CASSYSLGRTLNTEAFF; DNA: TGTGCCAGCAGTTACTCCCTGGGACGGACGTTGAACACTGAAGCTTTCTTT
J: TRBJ2-3; D: TRBD2; size: -; V: TRBV29-1; CDR3: CSVGGGADTQYF; DNA: TGCAGCGTTGGGGGAGGGGCAGATACGCAGTATTTT
J: TRBJ1-2; D: -; size: many; V: TRBV5-8; CDR3: CASSLARPDGGYTF; DNA: TGTGCCAGCAGCTTGGCTCGGCCTGACGGTGGCTACACCTTC
J: TRBJ2-1; D: -; size: few; V: TRBV6-1; CDR3: CASSQERYEQFF; DNA: TGTGCCAGCAGTCAAGAGAGGTATGAGCAGTTCTTC
J: TRBJ1-1; D: -; size: many; V: TRBV7-2; CDR3: CASSLVRGTEAFF; DNA: TGTGCCAGCAGCTTAGTTCGCGGGACTGAAGCTTTCTTT
J: TRBJ1-4; D: TRBD1; size: -; V: TRBV15; CDR3: CATSRDARGRNEKLFF; DNA: TGTGCCACCAGCAGAGATGCCAGGGGGCGAAATGAAAAACTGTTTTTT
J: TRBJ2-7; D: -; size: -; V: TRBV15; CDR3: CATSRDLVGRGLYEQYF; DNA: TGTGCCACCAGCAGAGATTTAGTAGGACGGGGACTCTACGAGCAGTACTTC
J: TRBJ1-2; D: TRBD1; size: few; V: TRBV10-3; CDR3: CAISGDRGNYGYTF; DNA: TGTGCCATCAGTGGGGACAGGGGAAACTATGGCTACACCTTC
J: TRBJ1-2; D: TRBD1; size: -; V: TRBV2; CDR3: CASSFTGTGVHTF; DNA: TGTGCCAGCAGCTTTACCGGGACAGGGGTCCACACCTTC
J: TRBJ2-3; D: -; size: many; V: TRBV20-1; CDR3: CSAGRGMASTDTQYF; DNA: TGCAGTGCTGGAAGAGGTATGGCTAGCACAGATACGCAGTATTTT
J: TRBJ2-1; D: -; size: -; V: TRBV2; CDR3: CASSRDSYNEQFF; DNA: TGTGCCAGCTCCCGGGACTCCTACAATGAGCAGTTCTTC
J: TRBJ2-1; D: TRBD2; size: once; V: TRBV5-1; CDR3: CASSLRLAGTSYNEQFF; DNA: TGCGCCAGCAGCTTGAGACTAGCGGGGACCTCCTACAATGAGCAGTTCTTC
J: TRBJ2-7; D: -; size: -; V: TRBV6-2/TRBV6-3; CDR3: CASSYPSEQYF; DNA: TGTGCCAGCAGTTACCCATCCGAGCAGTACTTC
J: TRBJ2-1; D: TRBD2; size: -; V: TRBV10-3; CDR3: CAVGGAYNEQFF; DNA: TGTGCCGTCGGGGGGGCCTACAATGAGCAGTTCTTC
J: TRBJ1-2; D: -; size: many; V: TRBV9; CDR3: CASSVGGQEPWGYTF; DNA: TGTGCCAGCAGCGTAGGAGGCCAGGAGCCTTGGGGCTACACCTTC